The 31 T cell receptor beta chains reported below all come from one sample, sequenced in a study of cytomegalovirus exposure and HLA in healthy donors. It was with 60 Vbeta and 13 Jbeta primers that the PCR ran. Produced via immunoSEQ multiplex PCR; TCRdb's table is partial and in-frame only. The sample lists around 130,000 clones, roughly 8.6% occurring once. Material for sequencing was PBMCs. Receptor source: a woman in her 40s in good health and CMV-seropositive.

The CDR3 DNA is TGTGCCAGCAGCCTAAAGTACGAGCAGTACTTC. Its translation is CASSLKYEQYF. V is TRBV7-2 and J is TRBJ2-7, with D uncertain. CDR3 length equals 11 residues. Germline V gene lookup returns CDR1 SGHTA and CDR2 FQGNSA. V was shortened by 5 bases and J by 4 bases, with 6 bases between the two germline ends. Complete variable domain (other parts from reference TRBV7-2 and TRBJ2-7): GAGVSQSPSNKVTEKGKDVELRCDPISGHTALYWYRQSLGQGLEFLIYFQGNSAPDKSGLPSDRFSAERTGGSVSTLTIQRTQQEDSAVYLCASSLKYEQYFGPGTRLTVT.

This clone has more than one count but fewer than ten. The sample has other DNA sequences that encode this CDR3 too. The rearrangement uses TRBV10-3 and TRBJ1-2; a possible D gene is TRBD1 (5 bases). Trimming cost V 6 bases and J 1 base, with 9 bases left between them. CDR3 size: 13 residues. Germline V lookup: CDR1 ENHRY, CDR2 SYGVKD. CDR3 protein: CAISQQDNYGYTF. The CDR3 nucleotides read TGTGCCATCAGCCAACAGGATAACTATGGCTACACCTTC.

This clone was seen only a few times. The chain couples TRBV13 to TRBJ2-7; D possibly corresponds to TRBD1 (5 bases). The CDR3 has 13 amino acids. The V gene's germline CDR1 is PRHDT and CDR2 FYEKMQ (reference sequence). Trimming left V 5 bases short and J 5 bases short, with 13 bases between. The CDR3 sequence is CASSPPQVDEQYF. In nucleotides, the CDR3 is TGTGCCAGCAGCCCCCCACAGGTGGACGAGCAGTACTTC. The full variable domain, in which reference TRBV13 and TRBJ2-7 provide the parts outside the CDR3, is AAGVIQSPRHLIKEKRETATLKCYPIPRHDTVYWYQQGPGQDPQFLISFYEKMQSDKGSIPDRFSAQQFSDYHSELNMSSLELGDSALYFCASSPPQVDEQYFGPGTRLTVT.

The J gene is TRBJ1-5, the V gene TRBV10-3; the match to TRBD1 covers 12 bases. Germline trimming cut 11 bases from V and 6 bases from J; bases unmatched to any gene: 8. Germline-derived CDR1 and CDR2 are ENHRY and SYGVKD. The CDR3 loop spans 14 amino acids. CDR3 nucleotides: TGTGCCGCACAAGGGACAGGGGGCAGTCAGCCCCAGCATTTT. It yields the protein CAAQGTGGSQPQHF.

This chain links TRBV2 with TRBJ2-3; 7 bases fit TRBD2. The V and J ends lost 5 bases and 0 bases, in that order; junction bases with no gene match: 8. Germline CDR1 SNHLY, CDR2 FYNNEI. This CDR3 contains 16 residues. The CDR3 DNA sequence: TGTGCCAGCAGTCCTATTAGCGGGCACAGCACAGATACGCAGTATTTT. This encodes CASSPISGHSTDTQYF. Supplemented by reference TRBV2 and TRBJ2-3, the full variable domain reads EPEVTQTPSHQVTQMGQEVILRCVPISNHLYFYWYRQILGQKVEFLVSFYNNEISEKSEIFDDQFSVERPDGSNFTLKIRSTKLEDSAMYFCASSPISGHSTDTQYFGPGTRLTVL.

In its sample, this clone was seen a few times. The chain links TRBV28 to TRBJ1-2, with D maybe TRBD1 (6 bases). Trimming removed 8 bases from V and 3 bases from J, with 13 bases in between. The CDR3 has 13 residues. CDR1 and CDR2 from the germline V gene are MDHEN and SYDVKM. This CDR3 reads CASLRGSDYGYTF. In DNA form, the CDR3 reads TGTGCCAGCTTAAGGGGGAGCGACTATGGCTACACCTTC.

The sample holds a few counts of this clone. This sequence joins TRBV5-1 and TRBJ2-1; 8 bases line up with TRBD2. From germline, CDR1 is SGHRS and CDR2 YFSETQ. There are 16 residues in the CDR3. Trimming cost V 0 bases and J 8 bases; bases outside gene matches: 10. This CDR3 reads CASSLDIAGPGDEQFF. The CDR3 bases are TGCGCCAGCAGCTTGGACATAGCGGGGCCAGGGGATGAGCAGTTCTTC.

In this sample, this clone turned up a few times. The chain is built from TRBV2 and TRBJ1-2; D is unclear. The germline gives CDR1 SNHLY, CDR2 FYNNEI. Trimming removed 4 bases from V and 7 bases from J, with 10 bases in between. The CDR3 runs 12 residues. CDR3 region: CASSVFRSGYTF. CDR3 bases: TGTGCCAGCAGTGTTTTTAGGAGTGGCTACACCTTC.

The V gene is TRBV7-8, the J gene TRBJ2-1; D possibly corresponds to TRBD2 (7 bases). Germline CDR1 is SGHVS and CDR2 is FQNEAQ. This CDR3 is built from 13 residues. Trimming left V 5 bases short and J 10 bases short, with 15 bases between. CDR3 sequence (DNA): TGTGCCAGCAGCCCGCGGGAGCAGGGGGAGCAGTTCTTC. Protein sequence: CASSPREQGEQFF. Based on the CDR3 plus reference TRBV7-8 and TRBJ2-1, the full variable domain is GAGVSQSPRYKVAKRGQDVALRCDPISGHVSLFWYQQALGQGPEFLTYFQNEAQLDKSGLPSDRFFAERPEGSVSTLKIQRTQQEDSAVYLCASSPREQGEQFFGPGTRLTVL.

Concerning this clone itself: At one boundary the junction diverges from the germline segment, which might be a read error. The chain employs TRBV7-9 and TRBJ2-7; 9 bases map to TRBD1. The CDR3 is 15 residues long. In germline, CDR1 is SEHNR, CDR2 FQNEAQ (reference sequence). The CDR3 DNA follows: TGTGCCAGCAGCCTAGCTGGGACAGGGCTTTCCGAGCAGTACTTC. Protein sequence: CASSLAGTGLSEQYF.

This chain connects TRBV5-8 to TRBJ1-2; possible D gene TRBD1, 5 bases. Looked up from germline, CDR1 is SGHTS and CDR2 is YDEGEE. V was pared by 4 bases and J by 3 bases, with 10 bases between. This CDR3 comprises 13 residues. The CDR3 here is CASSLGGYYGYTF. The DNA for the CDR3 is TGTGCCAGCAGCCTCGGGGGGTACTATGGCTACACCTTC.

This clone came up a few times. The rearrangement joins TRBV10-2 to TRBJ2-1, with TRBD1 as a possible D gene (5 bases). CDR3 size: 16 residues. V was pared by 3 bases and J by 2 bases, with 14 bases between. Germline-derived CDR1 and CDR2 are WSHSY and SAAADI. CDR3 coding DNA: TGCGCCAGCAGTGAAGGTCAGGGTAACCCCTACAATGAGCAGTTCTTC. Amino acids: CASSEGQGNPYNEQFF.

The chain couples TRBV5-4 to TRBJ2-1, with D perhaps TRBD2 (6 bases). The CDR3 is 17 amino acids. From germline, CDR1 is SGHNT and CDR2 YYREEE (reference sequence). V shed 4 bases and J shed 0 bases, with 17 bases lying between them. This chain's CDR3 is CASSREVGASSYNEQFF. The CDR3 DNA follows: TGTGCCAGCAGCAGGGAGGTCGGGGCTAGCTCCTACAATGAGCAGTTCTTC. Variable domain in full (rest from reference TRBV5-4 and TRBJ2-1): ETGVTQSPTHLIKTRGQQVTLRCSSQSGHNTVSWYQQALGQGPQFIFQYYREEENGRGNFPPRFSGLQFPNYSSELNVNALELDDSALYLCASSREVGASSYNEQFFGPGTRLTVL.

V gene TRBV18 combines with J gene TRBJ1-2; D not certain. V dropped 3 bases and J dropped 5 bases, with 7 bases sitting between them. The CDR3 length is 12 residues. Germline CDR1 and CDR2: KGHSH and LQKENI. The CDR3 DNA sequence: TGTGCCAGCTCACCTGCGGGTTATGGCTACACCTTC. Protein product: CASSPAGYGYTF.

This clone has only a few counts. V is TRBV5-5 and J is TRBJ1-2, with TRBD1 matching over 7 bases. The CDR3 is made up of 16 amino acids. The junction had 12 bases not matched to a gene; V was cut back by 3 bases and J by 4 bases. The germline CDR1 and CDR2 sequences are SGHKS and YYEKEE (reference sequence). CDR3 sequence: CASSSNTGVISYGYTF. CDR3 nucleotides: TGTGCCAGCAGCTCTAATACAGGGGTGATCAGCTATGGCTACACCTTC.

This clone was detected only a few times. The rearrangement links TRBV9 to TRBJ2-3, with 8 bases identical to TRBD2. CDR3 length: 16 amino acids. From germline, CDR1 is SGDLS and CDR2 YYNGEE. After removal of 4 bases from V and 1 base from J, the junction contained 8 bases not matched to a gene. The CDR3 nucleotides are TGTGCCAGCAGCAGGTCGGGGGGGCTTGGCACAGATACGCAGTATTTT. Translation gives CASSRSGGLGTDTQYF.

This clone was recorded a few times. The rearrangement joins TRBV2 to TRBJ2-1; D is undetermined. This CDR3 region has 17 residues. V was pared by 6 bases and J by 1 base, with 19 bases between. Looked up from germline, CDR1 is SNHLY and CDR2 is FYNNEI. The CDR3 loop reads CASRPSRSALSYNEQFF. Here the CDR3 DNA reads TGTGCCAGCAGGCCTTCTAGGTCAGCCCTATCCTACAATGAGCAGTTCTTC.

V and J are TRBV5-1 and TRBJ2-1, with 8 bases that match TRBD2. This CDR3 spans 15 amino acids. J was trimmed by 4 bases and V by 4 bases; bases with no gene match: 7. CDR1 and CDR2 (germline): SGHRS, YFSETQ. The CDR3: CASSPGAGVYNEQFF. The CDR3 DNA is TGCGCCAGCAGCCCGGGAGCGGGGGTTTACAATGAGCAGTTCTTC. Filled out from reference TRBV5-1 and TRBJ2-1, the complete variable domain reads KAGVTQTPRYLIKTRGQQVTLSCSPISGHRSVSWYQQTPGQGLQFLFEYFSETQRNKGNFPGRFSGRQFSNSRSEMNVSTLELGDSALYLCASSPGAGVYNEQFFGPGTRLTVL.

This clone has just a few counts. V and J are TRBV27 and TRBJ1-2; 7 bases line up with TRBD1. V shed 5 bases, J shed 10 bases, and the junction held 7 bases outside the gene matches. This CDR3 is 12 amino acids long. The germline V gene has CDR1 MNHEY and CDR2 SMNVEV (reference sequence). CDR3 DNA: TGTGCCAGCAGTCCAACGACAGGGACCTACACCTTC. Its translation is CASSPTTGTYTF.

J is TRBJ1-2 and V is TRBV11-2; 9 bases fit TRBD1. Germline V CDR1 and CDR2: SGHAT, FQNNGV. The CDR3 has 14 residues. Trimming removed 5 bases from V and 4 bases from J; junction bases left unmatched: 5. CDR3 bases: TGTGCCAGCAGCCCCCGGACAGGGGCCTATGGCTACACCTTC. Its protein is CASSPRTGAYGYTF.

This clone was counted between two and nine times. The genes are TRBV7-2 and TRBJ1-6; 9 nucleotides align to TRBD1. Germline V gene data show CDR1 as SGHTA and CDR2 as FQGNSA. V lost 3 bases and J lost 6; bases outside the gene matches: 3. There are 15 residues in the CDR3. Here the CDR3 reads CASSFLGQGNSPLHF. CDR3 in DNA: TGTGCCAGCAGCTTTCTGGGACAGGGTAATTCACCCCTCCACTTT.

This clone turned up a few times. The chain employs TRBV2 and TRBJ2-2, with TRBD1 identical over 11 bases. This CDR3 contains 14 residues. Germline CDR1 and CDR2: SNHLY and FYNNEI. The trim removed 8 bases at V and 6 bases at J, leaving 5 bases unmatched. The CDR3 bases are TGTGCCAGCGTCCGGGACAGGGGGGCCGGGGAGCTGTTTTTT. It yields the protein CASVRDRGAGELFF.

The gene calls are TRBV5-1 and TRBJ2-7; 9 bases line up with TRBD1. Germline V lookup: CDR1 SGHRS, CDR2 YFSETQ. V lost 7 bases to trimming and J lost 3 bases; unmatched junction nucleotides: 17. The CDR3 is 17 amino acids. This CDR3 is CASAPYGQGRSNYEQYF. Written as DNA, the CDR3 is TGCGCCAGCGCTCCCTACGGACAGGGGCGCAGTAACTACGAGCAGTACTTC.

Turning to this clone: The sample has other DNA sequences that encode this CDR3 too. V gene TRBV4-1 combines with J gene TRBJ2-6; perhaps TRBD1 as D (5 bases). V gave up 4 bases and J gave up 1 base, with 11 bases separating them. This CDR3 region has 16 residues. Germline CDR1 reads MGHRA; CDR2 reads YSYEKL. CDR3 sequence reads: CASSPDSGSGANVLTF. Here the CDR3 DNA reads TGCGCCAGCAGCCCTGACAGTGGGTCTGGGGCCAACGTCCTGACTTTC.

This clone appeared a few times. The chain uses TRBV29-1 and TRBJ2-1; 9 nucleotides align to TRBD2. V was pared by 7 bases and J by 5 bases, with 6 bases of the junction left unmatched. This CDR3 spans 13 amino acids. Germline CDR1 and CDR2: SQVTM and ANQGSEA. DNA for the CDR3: TGCAGCGCCAGGGGCGGGGGGGACAATGAGCAGTTCTTC. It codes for CSARGGGDNEQFF.

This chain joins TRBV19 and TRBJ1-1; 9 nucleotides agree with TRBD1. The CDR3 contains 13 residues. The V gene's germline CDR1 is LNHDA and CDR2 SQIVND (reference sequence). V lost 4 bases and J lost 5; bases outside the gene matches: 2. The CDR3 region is CASSRDRETEAFF. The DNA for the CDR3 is TGTGCCAGTAGTAGGGACAGGGAAACTGAAGCTTTCTTT.

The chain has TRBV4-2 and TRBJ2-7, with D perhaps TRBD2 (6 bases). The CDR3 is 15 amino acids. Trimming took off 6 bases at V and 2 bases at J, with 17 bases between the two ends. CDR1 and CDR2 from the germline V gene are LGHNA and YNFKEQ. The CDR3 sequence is CASSLEKRATYEQYF. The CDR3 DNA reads TGTGCCAGCAGTCTCGAAAAGCGGGCTACCTACGAGCAGTACTTC.

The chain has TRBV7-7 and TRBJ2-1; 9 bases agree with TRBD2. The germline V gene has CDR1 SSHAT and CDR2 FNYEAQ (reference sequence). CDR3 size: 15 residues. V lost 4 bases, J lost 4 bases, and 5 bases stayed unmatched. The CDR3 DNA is TGTGCCAGCAGCTCGAGCGGGGGGTGGTACAATGAGCAGTTCTTC. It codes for CASSSSGGWYNEQFF.

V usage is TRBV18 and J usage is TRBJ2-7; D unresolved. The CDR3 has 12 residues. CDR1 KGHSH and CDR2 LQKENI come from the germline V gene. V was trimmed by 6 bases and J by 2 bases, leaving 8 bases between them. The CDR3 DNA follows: TGTGCCAGCTCCCTAGAGGCCTACGAGCAGTACTTC. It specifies CASSLEAYEQYF. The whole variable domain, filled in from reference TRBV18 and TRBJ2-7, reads NAGVMQNPRHLVRRRGQEARLRCSPMKGHSHVYWYRQLPEEGLKFMVYLQKENIIDESGMPKERFSAEFPKEGPSILRIQQVVRGDSAAYFCASSLEAYEQYFGPGTRLTVT.

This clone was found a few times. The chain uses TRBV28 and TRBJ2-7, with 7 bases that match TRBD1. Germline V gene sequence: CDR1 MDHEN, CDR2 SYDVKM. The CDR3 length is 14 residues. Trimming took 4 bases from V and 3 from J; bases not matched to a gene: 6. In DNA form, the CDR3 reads TGTGCCAGCAGTTCTCCGGGACAGAACTACGAGCAGTACTTC. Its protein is CASSSPGQNYEQYF.

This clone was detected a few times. The CDR3 region is CASSLEGGPLNEKLFF. As DNA, the CDR3 is TGCGCCAGCAGCTTGGAGGGGGGGCCCCTCAATGAAAAACTGTTTTTT. V gene TRBV5-1 combines with J gene TRBJ1-4, with a possible D match to TRBD1 (6 bases). CDR1 is SGHRS and CDR2 is YFSETQ in the germline V gene. V shed 0 bases and J shed 5 bases, with 14 bases lying between them. This CDR3 is built from 16 residues.